This entry lists 32 T cell receptor beta chains sequenced from one sample in a study of T cell responses to AZD1222 COVID-19 vaccine. Sequencing was performed with immunoSEQ multiplex PCR; in TCRdb, only in-frame clones are kept and a portion is missing. The data contain some 120,000 clones, about 92% of them singletons. Source: peripheral blood, taken on day 0 of AZD1222 vaccination. These receptor sequences come from an adult in good health.

The chain joins TRBV24-1 to TRBJ2-5; TRBD1 matches 8 bases. Germline-derived CDR1 and CDR2 are KGHDR and SFDVKD. The V and J ends lost 9 bases and 4 bases, in that order; junction bases with no gene match: 3. The CDR3 totals 12 residues. CDR3 coding DNA: TGTGCCACCCAGGGGGCGAGAGAGACCCAGTACTTC. Protein product: CATQGARETQYF.

The chain recombines TRBV14 with TRBJ2-2; the D gene is possibly TRBD1 (5 bases). This CDR3 spans 14 amino acids. The ends were cut back, 4 bases at V and 6 bases at J, with 12 bases in the middle. Germline lookup yields CDR1 SGHDN and CDR2 FVKESK. The CDR3 nucleotides read TGTGCCAGCAGCCCCTACCAGGGCGCCGGGGAGCTGTTTTTT. It translates to CASSPYQGAGELFF.

The chain links TRBV7-9 to TRBJ1-1; no firm D call. Looked up from germline, CDR1 is SEHNR and CDR2 is FQNEAQ (reference sequence). This CDR3 comprises 15 residues. Trimming cost V 7 bases and J 3 bases, with 18 bases left between them. Here the CDR3 reads CASTKLDPLYTEAFF. The CDR3 bases are TGTGCCAGCACCAAACTAGACCCTCTGTACACTGAAGCTTTCTTT.

The CDR3, as DNA: TGTGCCACCAGCAGAGAGAAGGGAACCCACGAGCAGTACTTC. As protein: CATSREKGTHEQYF. This rearrangement joins TRBV15 to TRBJ2-7; no clear D gene. The CDR3 length is 14 residues. CDR1 and CDR2 (germline): LNHNV, YYDKDF (reference sequence). Trimming shortened V by 0 bases and J by 5 bases, and 11 bases separated the two germline ends. The variable domain in full, completed from reference TRBV15 and TRBJ2-7, reads DAMVIQNPRYQVTQFGKPVTLSCSQTLNHNVMYWYQQKSSQAPKLLFHYYDKDFNNEADTPDNFQSRRPNTSFCFLDIRSPGLGDTAMYLCATSREKGTHEQYFGPGTRLTVT.

This sequence joins TRBV28 and TRBJ2-7, with D perhaps matching TRBD1 (6 bases). The V end was cut by 7 bases, the J end by 3 bases, with 19 bases between. The CDR3 runs to 15 residues. Germline values: CDR1 MDHEN, CDR2 SYDVKM. The CDR3 nucleotides read TGTGCCAGCACCTGGACGCCCACAGGGTTCTACGAGCAGTACTTC. Translation gives CASTWTPTGFYEQYF.

This clone was found a few times. The V gene is TRBV2, the J gene TRBJ2-7, with 8 positions matching TRBD1. This CDR3 region has 12 residues. V was pared by 11 bases and J by 6 bases, with 9 bases of the junction left unmatched. The germline CDR1 and CDR2 sequences are SNHLY and FYNNEI. The CDR3 coding sequence is TGTGCCTCAACTTGGACAGGGATCGAGCAGTACTTC. It encodes CASTWTGIEQYF.

CDR3 DNA sequence: TGTGCCAGCAGCCAACTAGCGGGAGTAGGCGCAGATACGCAGTATTTT. Its translation: CASSQLAGVGADTQYF. The rearrangement uses TRBV3-1 (or the pseudogene TRBV3-2) and TRBJ2-3; TRBD2 matches 10 bases. V lost 2 bases to trimming and J lost 4 bases; unmatched junction nucleotides: 6. Germline assignment: CDR1 LGHDT and CDR2 YNNKEL (reference sequence). The CDR3 is 16 amino acids.

The chain carries TRBV3-1 (or the pseudogene TRBV3-2) and TRBJ1-2; D gene unclear. The germline gives CDR1 LGHDT, CDR2 YNNKEL (reference sequence). V was trimmed by 2 bases and J by 8 bases, leaving 9 bases between them. This CDR3 has 12 amino acids. In DNA form, the CDR3 reads TGTGCCAGCAGCCAATCATCCGGCGGCTACACCTTC. It translates to CASSQSSGGYTF.

The gene calls are TRBV9 and TRBJ2-3, with a tentative D call TRBD2 (6 bases). The CDR3 runs 17 residues. Looked up from germline, CDR1 is SGDLS and CDR2 is YYNGEE. Trimming shortened V by 0 bases and J by 0 bases, and 14 bases separated the two germline ends. The CDR3 reads CASSVALAGISTDTQYF. For the CDR3, the DNA is TGTGCCAGCAGCGTAGCACTGGCGGGGATCAGCACAGATACGCAGTATTTT.

The chain couples TRBV5-1 to TRBJ1-5, with no clear D. The V gene lost 2 bases and the J gene lost 7 bases, with 7 bases spanning the gap. The CDR3 covers 12 residues. The germline V gene encodes CDR1 SGHRS and CDR2 YFSETQ. The CDR3 here is CASSFDGQPQHF. In DNA form, the CDR3 reads TGCGCCAGCAGCTTTGATGGCCAGCCCCAGCATTTT.

This chain links TRBV5-1 with TRBJ2-5, with 8 bases lining up with TRBD1. The CDR3 loop spans 15 amino acids. Trimming at V came to 3 bases and at J to 8 bases, leaving 12 bases not matched to a gene. Germline values: CDR1 SGHRS, CDR2 YFSETQ. Written as DNA, the CDR3 is TGCGCCAGCAGCTCGGGGACAGGCCCCTCTTTTACCCAGTACTTC. This sequence encodes CASSSGTGPSFTQYF. The entire variable domain, with the rest obtained from reference TRBV5-1 and TRBJ2-5, is as follows: KAGVTQTPRYLIKTRGQQVTLSCSPISGHRSVSWYQQTPGQGLQFLFEYFSETQRNKGNFPGRFSGRQFSNSRSEMNVSTLELGDSALYLCASSSGTGPSFTQYFGPGTRLLVL.

The chain uses TRBV10-1 and TRBJ1-2; D not resolved. The CDR3 has 13 amino acids. Trimming cost V 0 bases and J 6 bases, with 8 bases left between them. The V gene's germline CDR1 is WNHNN and CDR2 SYGVQD (reference sequence). CDR3 protein: CASSESLGDGYTF. The CDR3 coding sequence is TGCGCCAGCAGTGAGTCGCTTGGGGATGGCTACACCTTC.

The chain links TRBV11-2 to TRBJ1-5; D is perhaps TRBD1 (6 bases). The CDR3 consists of 14 residues. From germline, CDR1 is SGHAT and CDR2 FQNNGV. V was cut by 2 bases and J by 6 bases, with 11 bases left in between. CDR3 in DNA: TGTGCCAGCAGCTTAACGGGGGCGGGTCAGCCCCAGCATTTT. Protein sequence: CASSLTGAGQPQHF.

The chain joins TRBV2 to TRBJ1-1; D not certain. CDR1 is SNHLY, CDR2 FYNNEI, per germline. CDR3 length: 15 residues. Trimming removed 1 base at V and 5 bases at J, with 14 bases between. The CDR3: CASSEGAAEWTEAFF. CDR3 DNA sequence: TGTGCCAGCAGTGAAGGGGCGGCGGAATGGACTGAAGCTTTCTTT.

This chain connects TRBV27 to TRBJ1-1; 9 bases match TRBD1. J gave up 3 bases and V 8 bases, and 10 bases lay outside the gene matches. CDR3 length: 15 residues. CDR1 is MNHEY and CDR2 is SMNVEV in the germline V gene (reference sequence). CDR3 in amino acids: CASLTTGGTDTEAFF. DNA for the CDR3: TGTGCCAGCCTTACGACAGGGGGTACGGACACTGAAGCTTTCTTT.

This chain links TRBV5-1 with TRBJ1-1; no definite D call. Germline loops: CDR1 SGHRS, CDR2 YFSETQ. Trimming removed 0 bases from V and 6 bases from J, with 9 bases in between. The CDR3 covers 13 residues. In nucleotides, the CDR3 is TGCGCCAGCAGCTTGGTTACCGATGCTGAAGCTTTCTTT. Encoded protein: CASSLVTDAEAFF.

This chain connects TRBV28 to TRBJ2-7, with D unclear. V was clipped by 3 bases and J by 2 bases, with 11 bases between them. The CDR3 is 14 residues long. CDR1 and CDR2 (germline): MDHEN, SYDVKM. DNA for the CDR3: TGTGCCAGCAGTTTCTCGGCAGCAACCTACGAGCAGTACTTC. This sequence encodes CASSFSAATYEQYF.

The V gene is TRBV19, the J gene TRBJ2-1; no clear D gene. V shed 1 base and J shed 4 bases, with 2 bases lying between them. The germline gives CDR1 LNHDA, CDR2 SQIVND (reference sequence). CDR3 length: 12 amino acids. Here the CDR3 DNA reads TGTGCCAGTAGTATAGGGTACAATGAGCAGTTCTTC. This encodes CASSIGYNEQFF.

This chain joins TRBV2 and TRBJ1-6; D possibly corresponds to TRBD1 (5 bases). The CDR3 totals 15 residues. CDR1 is SNHLY, CDR2 FYNNEI, per germline. Trimming stripped 8 bases from V and 8 bases from J, with 19 bases between. The CDR3 DNA sequence: TGTGCCAGCGACTCATCTTCCGGGACCTATTCACCCCTCCACTTT. Translation gives CASDSSSGTYSPLHF.

CDR3 nucleotides: TGTGCCAGCAGCTTAGATCGGACAAGAGCCTCTGGAAACACCATATATTTT. This gives the protein CASSLDRTRASGNTIYF. The chain joins TRBV11-3 to TRBJ1-3; D is perhaps TRBD1 (5 bases). The V end was cut by 0 bases, the J end by 0 bases, with 12 bases between. The length of the CDR3 is 17 residues. Germline lookup yields CDR1 SGHNT and CDR2 YENEEA.

This clone appeared once. The chain combines TRBV28 with TRBJ1-4; no clear D. V lost 5 bases and J lost 3, with 13 bases in between. The CDR3 totals 15 residues. Germline V gene data show CDR1 as MDHEN and CDR2 as SYDVKM. The CDR3 coding sequence is TGTGCCAGCAGTCTTGTAGGGATATCTAATGAAAAACTGTTTTTT. Translation: CASSLVGISNEKLFF.

This chain joins TRBV10-3 and TRBJ2-3; D remains unclear. The CDR3 consists of 18 residues. The V gene lost 4 bases and the J gene lost 6 bases, with 26 bases spanning the gap. Per the germline V gene, CDR1 is ENHRY and CDR2 is SYGVKD. CDR3 sequence: CAISALQSDRGSTDTQYF. As DNA, the CDR3 is TGTGCCATCAGTGCCCTCCAGAGTGATCGCGGATCGACGGATACGCAGTATTTT.

The chain carries TRBV6-5 and TRBJ1-2, with D possibly matching TRBD1 (5 bases). Germline CDR1 reads MNHEY; CDR2 reads SVGAGI. The CDR3 consists of 11 residues. The ends were cut back, 6 bases at V and 8 bases at J, with 10 bases in the middle. CDR3 sequence reads: CASSTGGGYTF. The CDR3 DNA reads as TGTGCCAGCAGCACTGGGGGGGGCTACACCTTC.

As to this clone: The same CDR3 arises from other DNA sequences in this sample as well. The J gene is TRBJ1-2, the V gene TRBV20-1; D unresolved. This CDR3 spans 10 amino acids. In germline, CDR1 is DFQATT, CDR2 SNEGSKA (reference sequence). Trimming stripped 5 bases from V and 3 bases from J, with 4 bases between. CDR3 bases: TGCAGTGCTCGGGACTATGGCTACACCTTC. As protein: CSARDYGYTF.

On this clone itself: The junction departs from germline at one end; a sequencing error may be responsible. CDR3 coding DNA: TGTGCCATCAGTGCCGGGACAGGGGGCAATCAGCTCCAGCATTTT. As protein: CAISAGTGGNQLQHF. The chain is built from TRBV10-3 and TRBJ1-5; 12 bases match TRBD1. The CDR3 spans 15 residues. The germline CDR1 and CDR2 sequences are ENHRY and SYGVKD.

The genes are TRBV9 and TRBJ1-3, with D hard to call. Germline V gene lookup returns CDR1 SGDLS and CDR2 YYNGEE. V lost 3 bases and J lost 2, with 12 bases in between. The CDR3 has 15 amino acids. CDR3 sequence reads: CASSEQRTAGNTIYF. Written as DNA, the CDR3 is TGTGCCAGCAGCGAACAAAGGACTGCTGGAAACACCATATATTTT.

The rearrangement links TRBV5-1 to TRBJ1-2, with TRBD1 as a possible D gene (5 bases). This CDR3 has 14 amino acids. Germline V gene sequence: CDR1 SGHRS, CDR2 YFSETQ. V lost 4 bases, J lost 2 bases, and 12 bases lay in between. The CDR3 bases are TGCGCCAGCAGCCCTCAGGGAGGGAACTATGGCTACACCTTC. Encoded protein: CASSPQGGNYGYTF.

The genes are TRBV5-1 and TRBJ2-5, with D perhaps being TRBD1 or TRBD2 (5 bases each). Per the germline V gene, CDR1 is SGHRS and CDR2 is YFSETQ. The CDR3 runs to 15 residues. V lost 4 bases and J lost 5, with 18 bases in between. CDR3 sequence reads: CASSLSLTWGETQYF. As DNA, the CDR3 is TGCGCCAGCAGCCTTAGCCTTACCTGGGGGGAGACCCAGTACTTC.

This chain joins TRBV30 and TRBJ2-4; D perhaps matches TRBD1 (6 bases). The CDR3 length is 12 residues. Deletions cut 0 bases from V and 11 bases from J, with 11 bases between. CDR1 is GTSNPN and CDR2 is SVGIG in the germline V gene (reference sequence). CDR3 amino acids: CAWSVVGAFQYF. The CDR3 DNA is TGTGCCTGGAGTGTTGTGGGGGCCTTTCAGTACTTC.

This chain links TRBV10-1 with TRBJ2-7, with 8 bases identical to TRBD2. The V gene end was trimmed by 0 bases and the J gene end by 4 bases; junction bases not matched to a gene: 5. The length of the CDR3 is 15 residues. Germline CDR1 reads WNHNN; CDR2 reads SYGVQD (reference sequence). The CDR3 sequence: CASSESKSGSYEQYF. As DNA, the CDR3 is TGCGCCAGCAGTGAGTCGAAAAGCGGGAGTTACGAGCAGTACTTC.

This sequence joins TRBV5-1 and TRBJ2-1; no clear D. Germline V gene sequence: CDR1 SGHRS, CDR2 YFSETQ. V lost 6 bases and J lost 5, with 9 bases in between. There are 12 residues in the CDR3. The CDR3 loop is CASNDQNNEQFF. The DNA for the CDR3 is TGCGCCAGCAACGACCAGAACAATGAGCAGTTCTTC.

This clone appeared a few times. V gene TRBV2 combines with J gene TRBJ2-7; TRBD2 aligns across 11 bases. V gave up 5 bases and J gave up 2 bases; unmatched junction bases: 2. Germline CDR1 and CDR2: SNHLY and FYNNEI. The CDR3 consists of 14 residues. CDR3 nucleotide sequence: TGTGCCAGCAGTCGACTAGCGGGGCCCTACGAGCAGTACTTC. This gives the protein CASSRLAGPYEQYF.